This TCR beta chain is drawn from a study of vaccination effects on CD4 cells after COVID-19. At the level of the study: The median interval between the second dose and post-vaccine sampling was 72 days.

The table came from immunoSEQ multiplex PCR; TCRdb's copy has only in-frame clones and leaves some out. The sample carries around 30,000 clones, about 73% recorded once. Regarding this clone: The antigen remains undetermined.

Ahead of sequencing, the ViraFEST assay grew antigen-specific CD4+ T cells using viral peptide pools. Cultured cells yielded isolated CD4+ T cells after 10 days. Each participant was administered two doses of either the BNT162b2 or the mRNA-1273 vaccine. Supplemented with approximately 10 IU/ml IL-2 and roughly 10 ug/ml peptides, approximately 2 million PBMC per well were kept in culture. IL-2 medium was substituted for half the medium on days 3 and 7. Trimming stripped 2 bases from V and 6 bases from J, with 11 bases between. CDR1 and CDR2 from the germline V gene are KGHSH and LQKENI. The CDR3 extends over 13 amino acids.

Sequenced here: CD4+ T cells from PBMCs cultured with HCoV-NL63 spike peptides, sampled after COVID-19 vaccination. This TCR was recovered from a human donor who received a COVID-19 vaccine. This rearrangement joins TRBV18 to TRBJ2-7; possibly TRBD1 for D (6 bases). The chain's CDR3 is CASSPDLRGEQYF. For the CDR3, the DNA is TGTGCCAGCTCACCAGACCTCAGGGGCGAGCAGTACTTC.